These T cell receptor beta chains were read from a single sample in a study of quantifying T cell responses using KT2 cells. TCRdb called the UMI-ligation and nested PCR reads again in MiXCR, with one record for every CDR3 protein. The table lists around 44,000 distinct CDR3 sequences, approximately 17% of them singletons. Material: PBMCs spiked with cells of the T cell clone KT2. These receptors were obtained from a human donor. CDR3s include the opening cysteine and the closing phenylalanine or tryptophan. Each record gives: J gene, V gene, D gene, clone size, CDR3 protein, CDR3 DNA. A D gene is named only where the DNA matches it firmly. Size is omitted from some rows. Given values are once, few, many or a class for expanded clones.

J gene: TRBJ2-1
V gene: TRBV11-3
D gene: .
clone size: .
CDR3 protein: CASSLEGQRYNEQFF
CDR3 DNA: TGTGCCAGCAGCTTGGAGGGGCAAAGGTACAATGAGCAGTTCTTC

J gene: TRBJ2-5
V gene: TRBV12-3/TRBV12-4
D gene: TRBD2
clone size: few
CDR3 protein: CASSTGLAVSGEETQYF
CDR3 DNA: TGTGCCAGCAGCACCGGACTAGCGGTTAGCGGAGAAGAGACCCAGTACTTC

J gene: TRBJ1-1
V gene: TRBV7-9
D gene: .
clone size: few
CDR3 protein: CASSLTVNTEAFF
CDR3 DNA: TGTGCCAGCAGCTTAACGGTGAACACTGAAGCTTTCTTT

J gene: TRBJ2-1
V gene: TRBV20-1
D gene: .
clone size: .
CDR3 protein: CSALSGLRNEQFF
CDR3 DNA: TGCAGTGCTTTATCGGGACTCCGCAATGAGCAGTTCTTC

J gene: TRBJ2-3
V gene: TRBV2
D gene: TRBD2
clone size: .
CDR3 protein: CARSEWGPPLAGGRTDTQYF
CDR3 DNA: TGTGCCAGAAGTGAATGGGGTCCCCCTTTAGCGGGGGGCCGCACAGATACGCAGTATTTT

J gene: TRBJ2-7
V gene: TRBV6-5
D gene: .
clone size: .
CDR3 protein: CASSSQGEGEQYF
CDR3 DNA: TGTGCCAGCAGCTCTCAGGGGGAGGGCGAGCAGTACTTC

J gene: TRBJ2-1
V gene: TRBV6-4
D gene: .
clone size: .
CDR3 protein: CASSGHRGNEQFF
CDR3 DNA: TGTGCCAGCAGTGGCCATAGGGGCAATGAGCAGTTCTTC

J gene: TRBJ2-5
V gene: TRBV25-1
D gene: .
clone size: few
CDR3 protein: CASSDHPRGLQETQYF
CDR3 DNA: TGTGCCAGCAGTGACCATCCCAGGGGCTTACAAGAGACCCAGTACTTC

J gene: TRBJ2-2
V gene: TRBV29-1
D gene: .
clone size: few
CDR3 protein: CSVLGQLNTGELFF
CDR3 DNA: TGCAGCGTTCTCGGGCAGTTGAACACCGGGGAGCTGTTTTTT

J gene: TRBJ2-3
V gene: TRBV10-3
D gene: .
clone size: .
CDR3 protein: CAIRGDGADTQYF
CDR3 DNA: TGTGCCATCAGGGGGGACGGGGCGGATACGCAGTATTTT

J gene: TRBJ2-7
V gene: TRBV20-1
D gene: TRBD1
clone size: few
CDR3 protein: CSARSAGTGIVEQYF
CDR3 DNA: TGCAGTGCTAGGTCTGCCGGGACAGGGATTGTCGAGCAGTACTTC

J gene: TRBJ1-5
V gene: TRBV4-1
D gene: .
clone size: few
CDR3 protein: CASTLNLEPQHF
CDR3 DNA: TGCGCCAGCACCCTCAACTTGGAGCCCCAGCATTTT

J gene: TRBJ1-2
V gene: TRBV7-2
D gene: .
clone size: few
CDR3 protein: CASKFGGGYGYTF
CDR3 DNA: TGTGCCAGTAAATTCGGGGGGGGCTATGGCTACACCTTC

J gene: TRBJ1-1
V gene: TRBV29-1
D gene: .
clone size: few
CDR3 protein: CSVARNTEAFF
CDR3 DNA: TGCAGCGTTGCCAGGAACACTGAAGCTTTCTTT

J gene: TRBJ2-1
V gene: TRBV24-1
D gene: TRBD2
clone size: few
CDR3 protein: CATSDLAGLEQFF
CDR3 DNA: TGTGCCACCAGTGATTTAGCGGGACTTGAGCAGTTCTTC

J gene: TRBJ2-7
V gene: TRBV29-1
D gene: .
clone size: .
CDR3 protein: CSVDLGGSSYEQYF
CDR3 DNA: TGCAGCGTTGACCTGGGGGGTAGCTCCTACGAGCAGTACTTC

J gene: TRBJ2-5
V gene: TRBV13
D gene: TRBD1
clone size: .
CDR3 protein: CASGTTGDGETQYF
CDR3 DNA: TGTGCCAGCGGTACCACAGGGGACGGGGAGACCCAGTACTTC

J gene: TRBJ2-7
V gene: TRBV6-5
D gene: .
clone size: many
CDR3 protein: CASSLTGGRTEQYF
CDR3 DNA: TGTGCCAGCAGTTTAACCGGGGGCCGGACCGAGCAGTACTTC

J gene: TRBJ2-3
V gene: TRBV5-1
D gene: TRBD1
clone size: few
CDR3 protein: CASSNRQGRSTDTQYF
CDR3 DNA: TGCGCCAGCAGCAACAGACAGGGTCGTAGCACAGATACGCAGTATTTT

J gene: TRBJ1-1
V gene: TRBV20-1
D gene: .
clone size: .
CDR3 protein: CSARDRWGTSSGTEAFF
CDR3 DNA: TGCAGTGCTAGAGATCGATGGGGGACGAGTTCAGGCACTGAAGCTTTCTTT

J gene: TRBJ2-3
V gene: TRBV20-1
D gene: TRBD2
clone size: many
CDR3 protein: CSARGETSGDTDTQYF
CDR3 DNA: TGCAGTGCTAGAGGGGAGACTAGCGGGGACACAGATACGCAGTATTTT

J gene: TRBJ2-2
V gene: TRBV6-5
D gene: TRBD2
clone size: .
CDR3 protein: CASSLAGLNTGELFF
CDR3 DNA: TGTGCCAGCAGCCTAGCGGGTTTGAACACCGGGGAGCTGTTTTTT

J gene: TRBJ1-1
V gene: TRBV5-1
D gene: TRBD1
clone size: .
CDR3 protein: CASSLSFGGQGRTEAFF
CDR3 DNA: TGCGCCAGCAGCTTGTCATTCGGGGGACAGGGCAGAACTGAAGCTTTCTTT

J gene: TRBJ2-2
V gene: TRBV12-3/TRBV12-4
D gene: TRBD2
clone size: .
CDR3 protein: CASSLTGGWTGELFF
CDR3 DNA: TGTGCCAGCAGTTTAACGGGAGGTTGGACCGGGGAGCTGTTTTTT

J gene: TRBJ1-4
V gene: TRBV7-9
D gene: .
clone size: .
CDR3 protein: CASSHGRGPTNEKLFF
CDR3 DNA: TGTGCCAGCAGCCACGGGAGGGGCCCAACTAATGAAAAACTGTTTTTT

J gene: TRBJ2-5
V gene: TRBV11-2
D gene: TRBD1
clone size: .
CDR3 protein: CASSIRDRAGETQYF
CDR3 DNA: TGTGCCAGCAGCATCCGGGACAGGGCCGGGGAGACCCAGTACTTC

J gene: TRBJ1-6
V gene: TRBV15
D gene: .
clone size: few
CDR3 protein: CATSRDPSRESPLHF
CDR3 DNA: TGTGCCACCAGCAGAGACCCCAGCCGGGAGTCACCCCTCCACTTT

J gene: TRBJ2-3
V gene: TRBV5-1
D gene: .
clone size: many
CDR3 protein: CASSLSDTQYF
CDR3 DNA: TGCGCCAGCAGCTTGTCAGATACGCAGTATTTT

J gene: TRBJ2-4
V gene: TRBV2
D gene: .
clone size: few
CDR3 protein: CASSEAKLAKNIQYF
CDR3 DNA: TGTGCCAGCAGTGAGGCAAAACTAGCCAAAAACATTCAGTACTTC

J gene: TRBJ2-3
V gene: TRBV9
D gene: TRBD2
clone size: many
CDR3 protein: CASSVAAGGFGMDTQYF
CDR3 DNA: TGTGCCAGCAGCGTAGCAGCGGGAGGGTTTGGTATGGATACGCAGTATTTT

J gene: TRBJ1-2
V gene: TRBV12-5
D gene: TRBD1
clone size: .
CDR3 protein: CASGLVLYGTGGSYTF
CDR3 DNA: TGTGCTAGTGGTTTGGTTCTTTATGGGACAGGGGGTAGCTACACCTTC